This T cell receptor beta chain was found in a study of blood T cells in healthy people across ages. PCR was performed a second time for about 7 to 11 cycles using a sample-barcoded 5' primer and a J-beta primer mix. One entry per CDR3 protein, called by TCRdb with MiXCR from the 5' RACE reads. The repertoire consists of about 900,000 distinct CDR3 sequences, with roughly 50% occurring once and the leading ten covering around 15%. Per individual sample, total RNA of at least 6 micrograms was extracted. This CDR3 has 13 residues. The V and J ends lost 8 bases and 4 bases, in that order; junction bases with no gene match: 6. CDR1 and CDR2 (germline): SGHTA, FQGNSA.

Sequenced: blood. The TCR sequence derives from a man aged 30 to 39 in good health. The chain has TRBV7-2 and TRBJ2-5, with 8 bases that match TRBD2. The CDR3 DNA sequence: TGTGCCAGCGGAAGCGGACTAGCAGAGACCCAGTACTTC. It encodes CASGSGLAETQYF.